Reported below is one TCR beta chain. The antigen remains unidentified. The sample belongs to a study of CXCR3-negative and CXCR3-positive naive CD8 T cells. Libraries of TRB cDNA were made by 5' RACE and carried UMIs. TCRdb re-analyzed the 5' RACE reads; it lists each CDR3 protein once, without DNA. The ten top clones account for approximately 0.29%, within a sample of 100,000 to 150,000 distinct CDR3 sequences. Study conclusions and caveats: It was found that naive subsets had comparable surface CD5, and TCR strength was inferred from TRB CDR3 properties. Memory cells differed in TRBV-TRBJ usage, but naive CXCR3-negative and CXCR3-positive cells had similar usage.

Germline CDR1 and CDR2: SNHLY and FYNNEI. The CDR3 covers 13 residues. This receptor was identified in a human donor in good health. Some clones in this sample may be carry-over from other donors' samples. Material: naive CXCR3- CD8+ T cells from blood. This sample's subset: CD45RO-CCR7+CD27+CD95- naive CD8+ T cells lacking CXCR3 (TNR3-). The chain recombines TRBV2 with TRBJ1-2; TCRdb reports TRBD1, a call that lacks DNA to check it against. The CDR3: CASRLRQNYGYTF.